This T cell receptor beta chain was captured by sequencing in a study of vaccination effects on CD4 cells after COVID-19. Study details: Participants were given two doses of BNT162b2 or mRNA-1273 vaccine. Regarding the study as a whole: Early post-infection timepoints were missing from the study, which also had few convalescent patients. Both infection-induced and vaccine-induced clones contracted markedly at late post-vaccination timepoints.

CD4+ T cells specific for antigen were expanded with viral peptide pools by the ViraFEST assay before sequencing. Subsequent to 10 days of culture, CD4+ T cells were isolated. Vaccinees lacked prior SARS-CoV-2 infection and tested negative for nucleocapsid antibodies. Each well held around 2 million PBMC cultured with approximately 9.7 ug/ml peptides and 10 IU/ml IL-2. This clone was counted a single time. Its antigen is as yet unknown. Libraries were prepared by immunoSEQ multiplex PCR; TCRdb keeps only in-frame clonotypes and omits some of them. Of around 66,000 clones in the sample, about 71% are singletons; the top ten hold 3.7%. The source is a human donor who received a COVID-19 vaccine. This specimen was CD4+ T cells from PBMCs cultured with HCoV-OC43 spike peptides, taken before COVID-19 vaccination. Sample subset: HCoV-OC43 spike overlapping peptide pool stimulation.

The CDR3: CASTRGRNEKLFF. The CDR3 DNA follows: TGTGCCAGCACCCGGGGCCGGAATGAAAAACTGTTTTTT. The chain joins TRBV14 to TRBJ1-4; TRBD1 might be the D (5 bases). This CDR3 has 13 amino acids. The V gene's germline CDR1 is SGHDN and CDR2 FVKESK. The V end was cut by 7 bases, the J end by 5 bases, with 11 bases between.